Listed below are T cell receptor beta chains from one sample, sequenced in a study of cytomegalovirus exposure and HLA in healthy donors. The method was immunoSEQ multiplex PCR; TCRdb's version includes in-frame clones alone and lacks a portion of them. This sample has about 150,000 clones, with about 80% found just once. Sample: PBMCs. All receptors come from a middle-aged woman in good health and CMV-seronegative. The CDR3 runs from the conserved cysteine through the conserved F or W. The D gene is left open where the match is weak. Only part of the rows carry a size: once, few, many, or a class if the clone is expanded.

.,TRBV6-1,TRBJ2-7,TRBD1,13,CASRGTGVHFEYF
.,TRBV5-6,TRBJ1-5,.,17,CASSWAAGRGSTQPQHF
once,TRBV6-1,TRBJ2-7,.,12,CASSTSSYEQYF
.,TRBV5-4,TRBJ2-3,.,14,CASSLAGGTDTQYF
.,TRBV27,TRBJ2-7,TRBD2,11,CATTSAYEQYF
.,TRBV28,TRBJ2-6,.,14,CASSSRVGANVLTF
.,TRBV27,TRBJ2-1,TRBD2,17,CASGAAGGFTKANEQFF
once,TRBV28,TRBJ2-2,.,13,CVTLSSNTGELFF
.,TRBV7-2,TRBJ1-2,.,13,CASSFGGDYGYTF
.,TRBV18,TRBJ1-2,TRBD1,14,CASSTGTGVWGYTF
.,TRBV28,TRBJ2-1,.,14,CASSGTGSYNEQFF
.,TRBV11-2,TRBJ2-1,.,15,CASSLGANPYNEQFF
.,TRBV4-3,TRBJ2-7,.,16,CASSQDNTDSPLEQYF
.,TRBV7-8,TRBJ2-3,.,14,CASSHVRVADTQYF
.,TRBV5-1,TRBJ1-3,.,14,CASSETGTGNTIYF
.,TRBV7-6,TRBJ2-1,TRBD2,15,CASSNRLAGSLEQFF
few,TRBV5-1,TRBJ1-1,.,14,CASSLSTGLAEAFF
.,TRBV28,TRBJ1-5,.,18,CASRNRAISPFSNQPQHF
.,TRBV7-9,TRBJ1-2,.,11,CASGPGGDYTF
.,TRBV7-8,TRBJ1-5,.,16,CASSLRTVNSNQPQHF
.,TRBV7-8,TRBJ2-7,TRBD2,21,CASSLGQGTSGRSGETYEQYF
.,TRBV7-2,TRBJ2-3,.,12,CASSLLEDTQYF
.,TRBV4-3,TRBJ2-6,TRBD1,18,CASSQSGTGVSGANGLTF
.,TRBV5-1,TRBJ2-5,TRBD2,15,CASSLETSGRETQYF
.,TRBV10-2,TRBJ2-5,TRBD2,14,CASGLAGGRETQYF
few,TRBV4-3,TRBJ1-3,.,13,CASSQERGDTIYF
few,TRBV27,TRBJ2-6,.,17,CASSFQDDSSGANVLTF